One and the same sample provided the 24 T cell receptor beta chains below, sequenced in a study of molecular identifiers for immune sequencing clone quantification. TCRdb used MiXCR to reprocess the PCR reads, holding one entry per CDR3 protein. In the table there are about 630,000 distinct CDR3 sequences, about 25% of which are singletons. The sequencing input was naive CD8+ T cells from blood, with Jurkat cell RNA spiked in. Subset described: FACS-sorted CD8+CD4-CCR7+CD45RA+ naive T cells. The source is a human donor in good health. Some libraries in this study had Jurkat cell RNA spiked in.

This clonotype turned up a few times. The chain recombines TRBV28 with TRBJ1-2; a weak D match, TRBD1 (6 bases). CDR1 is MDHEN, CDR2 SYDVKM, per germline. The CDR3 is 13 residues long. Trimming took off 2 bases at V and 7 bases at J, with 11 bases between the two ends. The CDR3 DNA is TGTGCCAGCAGTTTACGGGGGGCGCTTGGCTACACCTTC. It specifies CASSLRGALGYTF.

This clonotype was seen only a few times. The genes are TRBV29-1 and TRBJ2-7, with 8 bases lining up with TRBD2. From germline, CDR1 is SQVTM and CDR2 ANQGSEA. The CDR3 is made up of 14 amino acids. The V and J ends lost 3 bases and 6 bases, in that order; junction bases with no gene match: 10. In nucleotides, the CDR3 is TGCAGCGTTGACCTGGGGCGGGGGGATGGCGAGCAGTACTTC. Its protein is CSVDLGRGDGEQYF.

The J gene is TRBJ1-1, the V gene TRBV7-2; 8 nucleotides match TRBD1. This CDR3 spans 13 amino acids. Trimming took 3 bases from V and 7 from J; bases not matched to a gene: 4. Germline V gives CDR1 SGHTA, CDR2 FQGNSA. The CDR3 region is CASSFAGGSEAFF. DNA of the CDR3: TGTGCCAGCAGCTTCGCAGGGGGCAGTGAAGCTTTCTTT.

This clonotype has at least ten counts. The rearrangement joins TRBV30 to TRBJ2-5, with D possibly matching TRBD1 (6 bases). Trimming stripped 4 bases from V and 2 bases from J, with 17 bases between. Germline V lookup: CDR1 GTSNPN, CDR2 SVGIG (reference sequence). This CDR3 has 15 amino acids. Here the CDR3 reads CAWTTTDSPQETQYF. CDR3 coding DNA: TGTGCCTGGACCACAACGGACAGTCCTCAAGAGACCCAGTACTTC.

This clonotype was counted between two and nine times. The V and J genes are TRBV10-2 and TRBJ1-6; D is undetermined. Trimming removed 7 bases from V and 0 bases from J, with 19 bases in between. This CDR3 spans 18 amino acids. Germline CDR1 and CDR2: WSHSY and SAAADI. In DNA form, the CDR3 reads TGCGCCAGCATGGTTTCGGGCGGTTTGGTCTCCTATAATTCACCCCTCCACTTT. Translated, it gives CASMVSGGLVSYNSPLHF.

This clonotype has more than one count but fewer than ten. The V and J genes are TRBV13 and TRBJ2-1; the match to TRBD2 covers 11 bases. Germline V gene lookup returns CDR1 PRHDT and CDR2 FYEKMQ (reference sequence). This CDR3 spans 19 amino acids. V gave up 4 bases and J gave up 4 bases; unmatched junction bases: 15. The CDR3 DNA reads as TGTGCCAGCAGCTACGGCCTAGCGGGAGGCGGGGACTCGTACAATGAGCAGTTCTTC. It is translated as CASSYGLAGGGDSYNEQFF.

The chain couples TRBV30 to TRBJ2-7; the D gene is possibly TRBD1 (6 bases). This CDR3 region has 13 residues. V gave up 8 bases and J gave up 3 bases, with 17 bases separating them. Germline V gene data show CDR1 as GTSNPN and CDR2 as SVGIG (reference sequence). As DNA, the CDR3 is TGTGCCGAACAGGGCGGAGCTGGCTACGAGCAGTACTTC. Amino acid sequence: CAEQGGAGYEQYF. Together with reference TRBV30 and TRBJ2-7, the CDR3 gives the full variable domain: SQTIHQWPATLVQPVGSPLSLECTVEGTSNPNLYWYRQAAGRGLQLLFYSVGIGQISSEVPQNLSASRPQDRQFILSSKKLLLSDSGFYLCAEQGGAGYEQYFGPGTRLTVT.

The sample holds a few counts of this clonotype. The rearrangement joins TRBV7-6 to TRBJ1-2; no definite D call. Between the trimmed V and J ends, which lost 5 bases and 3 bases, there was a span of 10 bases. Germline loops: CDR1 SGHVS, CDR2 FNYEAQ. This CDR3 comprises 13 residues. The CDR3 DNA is TGTGCCAGCAGCCCCACAGAGCACTATGGCTACACCTTC. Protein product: CASSPTEHYGYTF.

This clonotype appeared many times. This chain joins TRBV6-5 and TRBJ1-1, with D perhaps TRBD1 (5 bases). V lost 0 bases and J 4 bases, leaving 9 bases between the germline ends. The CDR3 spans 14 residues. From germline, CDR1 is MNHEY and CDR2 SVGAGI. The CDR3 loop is CASSYSTGGTEAFF. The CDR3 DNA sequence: TGTGCCAGCAGTTACTCGACGGGGGGCACTGAAGCTTTCTTT.

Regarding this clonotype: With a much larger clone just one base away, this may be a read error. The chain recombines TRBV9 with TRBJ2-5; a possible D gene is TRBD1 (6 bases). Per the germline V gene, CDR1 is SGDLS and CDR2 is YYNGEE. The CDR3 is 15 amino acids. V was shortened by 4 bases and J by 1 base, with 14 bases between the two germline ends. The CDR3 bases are TGTGCCAGCAGCCTGGGACACCTCCCCCAAGAGACCCAGTACTTC. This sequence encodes CASSLGHLPQETQYF.

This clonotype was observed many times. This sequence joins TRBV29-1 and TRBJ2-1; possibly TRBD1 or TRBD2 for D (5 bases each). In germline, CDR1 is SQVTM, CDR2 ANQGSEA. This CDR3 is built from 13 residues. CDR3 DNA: TGCGAAGCACAGGACTCCTCCTACAATGAGCAGTTCTTC. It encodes CEAQDSSYNEQFF.

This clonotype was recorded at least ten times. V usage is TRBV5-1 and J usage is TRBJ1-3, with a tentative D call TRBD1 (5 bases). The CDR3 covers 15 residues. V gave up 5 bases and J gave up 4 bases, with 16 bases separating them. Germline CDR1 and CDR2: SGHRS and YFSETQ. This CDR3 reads CASSFSRGVGNTIYF. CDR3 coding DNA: TGCGCCAGCAGTTTTAGCCGGGGGGTCGGAAACACCATATATTTT.

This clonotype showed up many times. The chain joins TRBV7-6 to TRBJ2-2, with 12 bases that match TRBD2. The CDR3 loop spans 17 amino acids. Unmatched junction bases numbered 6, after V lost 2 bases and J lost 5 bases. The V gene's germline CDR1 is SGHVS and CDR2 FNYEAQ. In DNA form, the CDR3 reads TGTGCCAGCAGCTTAACTAGCGGGAGGCCGGGGACCGGGGAGCTGTTTTTT. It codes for CASSLTSGRPGTGELFF.

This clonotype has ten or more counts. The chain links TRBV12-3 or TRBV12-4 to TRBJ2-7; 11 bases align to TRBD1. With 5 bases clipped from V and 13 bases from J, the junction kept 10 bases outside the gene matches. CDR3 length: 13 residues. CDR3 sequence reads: CASSQTPGQGAYF. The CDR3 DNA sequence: TGTGCCAGCAGTCAAACCCCAGGACAGGGGGCATACTTC.

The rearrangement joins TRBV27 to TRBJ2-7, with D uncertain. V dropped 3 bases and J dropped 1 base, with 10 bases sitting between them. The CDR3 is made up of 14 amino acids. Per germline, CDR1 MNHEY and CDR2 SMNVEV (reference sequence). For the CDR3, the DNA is TGTGCCAGCAGTTTTCGGGCAGAATCCTACGAGCAGTACTTC. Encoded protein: CASSFRAESYEQYF.

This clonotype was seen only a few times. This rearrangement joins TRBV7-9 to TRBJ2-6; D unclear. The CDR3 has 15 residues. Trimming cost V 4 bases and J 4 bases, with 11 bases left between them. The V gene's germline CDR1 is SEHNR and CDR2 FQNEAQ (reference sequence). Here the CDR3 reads CASSSGPLGANVLTF. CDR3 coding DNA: TGTGCCAGCAGCTCTGGACCATTGGGGGCCAACGTCCTGACTTTC.

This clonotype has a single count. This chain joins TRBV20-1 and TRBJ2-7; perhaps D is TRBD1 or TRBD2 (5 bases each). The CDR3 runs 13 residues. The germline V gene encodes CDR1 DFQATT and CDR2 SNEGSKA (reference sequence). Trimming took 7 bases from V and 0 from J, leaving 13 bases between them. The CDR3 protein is CSVPGTPSYEQYF. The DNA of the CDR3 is TGCAGTGTTCCCGGGACGCCCTCCTACGAGCAGTACTTC.

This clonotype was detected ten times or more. The CDR3 DNA reads as TGTGCCAGCAGTTACTTGGCTAGCGGGAGGGACGCAGATACGCAGTATTTT. Protein product: CASSYLASGRDADTQYF. The V and J genes are TRBV6-5 and TRBJ2-3; 12 bases line up with TRBD2. J gave up 4 bases and V 1 base, and 6 bases lay outside the gene matches. CDR1 is MNHEY and CDR2 is SVGAGI in the germline V gene. The CDR3 spans 17 residues.

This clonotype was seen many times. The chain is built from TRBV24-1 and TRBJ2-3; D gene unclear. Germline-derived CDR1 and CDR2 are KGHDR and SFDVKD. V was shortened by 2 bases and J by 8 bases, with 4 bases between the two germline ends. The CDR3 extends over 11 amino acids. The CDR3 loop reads CATSDSGTQYF. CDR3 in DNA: TGTGCCACCAGTGATTCCGGTACGCAGTATTTT.

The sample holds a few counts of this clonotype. CDR3 protein: CASSLFLKGQGEDTQYF. Here the CDR3 DNA reads TGTGCCAGCAGTTTATTCCTCAAAGGACAGGGTGAAGATACGCAGTATTTT. This chain uses TRBV27 with TRBJ2-3; 8 nucleotides line up with TRBD1. CDR3 length equals 17 residues. Germline CDR1 reads MNHEY; CDR2 reads SMNVEV (reference sequence). Trimming removed 1 base from V and 5 bases from J; junction bases left unmatched: 11.

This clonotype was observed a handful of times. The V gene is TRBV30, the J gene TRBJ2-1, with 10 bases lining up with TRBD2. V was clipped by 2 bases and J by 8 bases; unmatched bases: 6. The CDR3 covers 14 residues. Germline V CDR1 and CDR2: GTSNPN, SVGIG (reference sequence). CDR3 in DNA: TGTGCCTGGAGTAGGAAGCGGGGGGGGGATGAGCAGTTCTTC. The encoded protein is CAWSRKRGGDEQFF.

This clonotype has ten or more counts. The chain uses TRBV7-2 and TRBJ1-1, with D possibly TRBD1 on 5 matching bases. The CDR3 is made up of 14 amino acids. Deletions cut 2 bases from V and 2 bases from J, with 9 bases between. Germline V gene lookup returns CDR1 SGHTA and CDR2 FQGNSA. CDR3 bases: TGTGCCAGCAGCTTATCAGGGATCAACACTGAAGCTTTCTTT. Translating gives CASSLSGINTEAFF.

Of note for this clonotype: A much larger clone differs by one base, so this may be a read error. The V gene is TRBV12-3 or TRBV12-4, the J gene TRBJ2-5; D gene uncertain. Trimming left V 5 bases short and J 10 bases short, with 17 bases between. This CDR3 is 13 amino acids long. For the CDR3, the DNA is TGTGCCAGCAGTGGTTTCATCTTACAGATCCAGTACTTC. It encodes CASSGFILQIQYF.

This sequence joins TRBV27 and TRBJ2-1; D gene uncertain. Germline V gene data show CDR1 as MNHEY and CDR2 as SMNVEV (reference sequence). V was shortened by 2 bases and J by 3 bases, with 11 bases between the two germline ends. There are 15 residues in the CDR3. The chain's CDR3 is CASSLIGGSYNEQFF. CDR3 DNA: TGTGCCAGCAGTTTAATAGGCGGCAGCTACAATGAGCAGTTCTTC.